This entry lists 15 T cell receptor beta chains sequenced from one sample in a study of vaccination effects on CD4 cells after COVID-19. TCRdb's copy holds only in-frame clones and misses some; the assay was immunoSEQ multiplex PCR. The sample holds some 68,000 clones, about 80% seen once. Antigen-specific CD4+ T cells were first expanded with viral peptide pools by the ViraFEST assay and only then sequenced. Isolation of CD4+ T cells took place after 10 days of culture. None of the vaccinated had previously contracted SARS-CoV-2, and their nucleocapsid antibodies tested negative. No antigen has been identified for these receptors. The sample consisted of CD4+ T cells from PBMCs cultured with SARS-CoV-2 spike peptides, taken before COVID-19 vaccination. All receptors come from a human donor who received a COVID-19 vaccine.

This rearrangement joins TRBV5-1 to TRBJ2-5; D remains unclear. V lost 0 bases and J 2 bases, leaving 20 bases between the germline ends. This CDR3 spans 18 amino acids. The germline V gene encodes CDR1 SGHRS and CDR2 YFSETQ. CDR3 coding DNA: TGCGCCAGCAGCTTGGGTCTTCTACAGCGTCTACATCAAGAGACCCAGTACTTC. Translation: CASSLGLLQRLHQETQYF.

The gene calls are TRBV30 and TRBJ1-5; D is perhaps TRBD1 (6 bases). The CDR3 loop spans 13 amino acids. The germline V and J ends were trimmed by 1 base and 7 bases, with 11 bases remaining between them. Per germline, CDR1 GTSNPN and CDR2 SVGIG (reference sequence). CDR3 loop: CAWSDRDGQPQHF. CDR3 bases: TGTGCCTGGAGTGACAGGGATGGACAGCCCCAGCATTTT.

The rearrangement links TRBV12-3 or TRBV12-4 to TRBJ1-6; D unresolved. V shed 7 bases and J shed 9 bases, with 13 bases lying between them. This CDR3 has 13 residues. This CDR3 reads CASIREIGSPLHF. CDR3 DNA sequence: TGTGCCAGCATAAGGGAGATCGGTTCACCCCTCCACTTT.

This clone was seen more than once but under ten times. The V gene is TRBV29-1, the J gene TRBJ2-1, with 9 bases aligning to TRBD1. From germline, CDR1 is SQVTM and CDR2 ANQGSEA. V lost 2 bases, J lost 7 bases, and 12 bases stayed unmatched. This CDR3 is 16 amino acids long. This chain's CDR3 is CSVETPGQGGTNEQFF. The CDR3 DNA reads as TGCAGCGTTGAAACCCCGGGACAGGGAGGGACTAATGAGCAGTTCTTC.

CDR3 nucleotides: TGTGCCAGCAGTGGAACGGGGACAGGCAATCAGCCCCAGCATTTT. This translates into CASSGTGTGNQPQHF. The chain couples TRBV28 to TRBJ1-5; 7 bases line up with TRBD1. Trimming cost V 5 bases and J 2 bases; bases outside gene matches: 6. This CDR3 has 15 amino acids. The germline gives CDR1 MDHEN, CDR2 SYDVKM.

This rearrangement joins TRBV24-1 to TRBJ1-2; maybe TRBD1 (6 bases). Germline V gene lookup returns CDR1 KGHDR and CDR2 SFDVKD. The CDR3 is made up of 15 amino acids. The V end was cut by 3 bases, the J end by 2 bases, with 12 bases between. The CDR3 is CATSDPPDRNYGYTF. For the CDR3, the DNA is TGTGCCACCAGTGATCCTCCGGACAGAAACTATGGCTACACCTTC.

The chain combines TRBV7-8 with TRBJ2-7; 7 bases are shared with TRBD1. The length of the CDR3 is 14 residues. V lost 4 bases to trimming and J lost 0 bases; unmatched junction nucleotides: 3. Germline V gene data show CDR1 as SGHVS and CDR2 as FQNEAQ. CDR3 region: CASSWGQFSYEQYV. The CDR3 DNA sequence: TGTGCCAGCAGCTGGGGACAGTTCTCCTACGAGCAGTACGTC.

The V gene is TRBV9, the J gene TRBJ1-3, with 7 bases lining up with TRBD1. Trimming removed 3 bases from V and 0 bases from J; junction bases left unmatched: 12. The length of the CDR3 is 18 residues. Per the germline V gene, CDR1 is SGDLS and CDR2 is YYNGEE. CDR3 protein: CASSGREGATSSGNTIYF. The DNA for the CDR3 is TGTGCCAGCAGCGGTCGTGAGGGGGCGACTAGCTCTGGAAACACCATATATTTT.

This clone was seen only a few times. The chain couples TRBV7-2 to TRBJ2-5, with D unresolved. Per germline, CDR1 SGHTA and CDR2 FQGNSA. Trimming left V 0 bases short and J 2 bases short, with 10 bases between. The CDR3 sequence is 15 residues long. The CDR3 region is CASSLANGAQETQYF. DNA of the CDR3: TGTGCCAGCAGCTTAGCAAATGGAGCTCAAGAGACCCAGTACTTC.

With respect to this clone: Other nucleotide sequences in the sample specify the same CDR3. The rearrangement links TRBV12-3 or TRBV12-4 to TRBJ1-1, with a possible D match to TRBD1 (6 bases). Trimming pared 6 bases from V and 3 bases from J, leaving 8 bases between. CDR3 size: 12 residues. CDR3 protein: CASRGAYTEAFF. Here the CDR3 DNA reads TGTGCCAGCAGGGGGGCTTACACTGAAGCTTTCTTT.

The CDR3: CASKVYNEQFF. The DNA for the CDR3 is TGTGCCAGCAAGGTCTACAATGAGCAGTTCTTC. The chain is built from TRBV2 and TRBJ2-1; D not certain. This CDR3 region has 11 residues. V dropped 7 bases and J dropped 3 bases, with 4 bases sitting between them. From germline, CDR1 is SNHLY and CDR2 FYNNEI.

In DNA, the CDR3 is TGTGCCAGCAGATACACCTCAACTAATGAAAAACTGTTTTTT. Translating gives CASRYTSTNEKLFF. The rearrangement links TRBV2 to TRBJ1-4; D is ambiguous. There are 14 residues in the CDR3. The germline V gene has CDR1 SNHLY and CDR2 FYNNEI. The V end lost 6 bases, the J end lost 0 bases, and 8 bases lay between the germline ends.

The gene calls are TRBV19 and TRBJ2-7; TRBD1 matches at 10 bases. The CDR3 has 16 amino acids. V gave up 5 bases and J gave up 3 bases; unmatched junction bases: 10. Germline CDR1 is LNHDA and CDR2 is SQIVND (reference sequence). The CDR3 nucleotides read TGTGCCAGTAGTCCCTTCCCCCGGGACAGGGGCTACGAGCAGTACGTC. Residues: CASSPFPRDRGYEQYV.

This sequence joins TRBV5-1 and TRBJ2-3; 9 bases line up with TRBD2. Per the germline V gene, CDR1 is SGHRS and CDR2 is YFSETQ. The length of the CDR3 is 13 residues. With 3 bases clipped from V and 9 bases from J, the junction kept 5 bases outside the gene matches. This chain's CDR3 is CASSSSSGETQYF. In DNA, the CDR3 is TGCGCCAGCAGCTCCTCTAGCGGGGAAACGCAGTATTTT.

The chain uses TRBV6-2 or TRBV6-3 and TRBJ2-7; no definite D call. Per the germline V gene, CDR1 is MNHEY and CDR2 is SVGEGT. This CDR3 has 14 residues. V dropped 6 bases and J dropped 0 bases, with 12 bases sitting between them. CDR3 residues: CASSRVGSSYEQYV. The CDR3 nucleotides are TGTGCCAGCAGCCGAGTCGGAAGCTCCTACGAGCAGTACGTC.